This note documents a single T cell receptor beta chain sequence. This CDR3 contains 14 residues. Germline assignment: CDR1 DFQATT and CDR2 SNEGSKA (reference sequence). V shed 6 bases and J 2 bases; nucleotides not matched to a gene: 5. TCRdb ran MiXCR on the 5' RACE reads and lists one entry per CDR3 protein. This table holds about 90,000 distinct CDR3 sequences, roughly 12% found once. This sample was taken from a study of early T cells in non-severe SARS-CoV-2 infection. The chain links TRBV20-1 to TRBJ2-1, with 9 bases matching TRBD1. The clonotype originates from an adult who was a healthcare worker with PCR-confirmed SARS-CoV-2 infection or an uninfected control (not recorded which). The source material was whole blood, sampled at baseline. In DNA form, the CDR3 reads TGCAGTGCACCGGACAGGGGCGCCTACAATGAGCAGTTCTTC. It translates to CSAPDRGAYNEQFF.